This entry is about one T cell receptor beta chain. Antigen specificity is unknown. With 60 Vbeta and 13 Jbeta primers, the PCR was carried out. TCRdb keeps only in-frame clones here, not all; method: immunoSEQ multiplex PCR. The sample carries approximately 110,000 clones, around 77% recorded once. This specimen comes from a study of cytomegalovirus exposure and HLA in healthy donors. Study-level background: From 190 million or so T cells, an earlier analysis saw 120 million or so unique TCR beta sequences. The study, taken as a whole, reports: Later examination showed HLA-associated TCR beta chains had greater clonal expansion than equally common others. Associated with cytomegalovirus, according to the listing, were some 150 TCR beta chains. DRB1 showed the most TCR associations and HLA-C the fewest in a later analysis, as rates varied by HLA locus.

This clonotype originated in a human donor in good health. Sequencing input: PBMCs.

CDR3 coding DNA: TGCGCCAGCAGCCACCGAAGGCCGAGGAACAGGGGGAAGCAGTTCTTC. Amino acid sequence: CASSHRRPRNRGKQFF. V usage is TRBV4-1 and J usage is TRBJ2-1, with 8 nucleotides matching TRBD1. CDR1 is MGHRA and CDR2 is YSYEKL in the germline V gene. The trim removed 3 bases at V and 11 bases at J, leaving 15 bases unmatched. CDR3 length: 16 amino acids.